This entry concerns a single TCR beta chain. This clone was observed a handful of times. Its recognized antigen is unknown. No base-level quality is on record; no much larger clone is a single base apart. In total, approximately 610 healthy bone marrow donors made up the cohort. All cohort members were sampled while nominally healthy, although unrecorded immune exposures were likely present. The donor tested CMV seropositive and was one of the 289 seropositive cohort members. Each donor provided a peripheral blood sample, and peripheral blood mononuclear cells were used for TCR beta sequencing. Genomic DNA was extracted from the blood cell samples with the Qiagen DNeasy Blood Extraction Kit. The library was built by means of the immunoSEQ multiplex PCR assay. The multiplex PCR relied on a mix of 60 forward primers for TCR Vbeta segments and 13 reverse primers for TCR Jbeta segments. A multiplex PCR assay on genomic DNA amplified the CDR3 region of rearranged TCR beta genes. The Illumina HiSeq System was used to sequence the amplified TCR beta libraries as 87-base-pair reads. Turning to the authors' computational methods: A later analysis counted 75 million to 100 million unique TCR beta chains across the approximately 700 repertoires, and some 11 million of these chains were shared by at least two donors. Raw reads were error-corrected and collapsed into unique sequences by a nearest-neighbor algorithm in which closely related sequences were merged to remove PCR and sequencing errors. CDR3 sequences were aligned to IMGT reference sequences to assign V, D and J gene segments. For a sequence to be retained, at least a six-nucleotide match to both a V gene segment and a J gene segment was required. A rearrangement counted as productive if the CDR3 had no stop codons and remained in frame with V and J, and every other rearrangement counted as non-productive. CDR3 was defined by IMGT convention, running from the second conserved V-encoded cysteine to the conserved J-encoded phenylalanine. In an earlier analysis of more than 550 of the donors, sequences lacking an unambiguous match to a single V gene segment were excluded. An earlier analysis of several hundred of the donors called V segments functional above 56.7% productive rearrangements and segregating when the between-donor standard deviation exceeded 5%. A statistical classification framework was built to diagnose cytomegalovirus status from the catalog of TCR beta chain sequences. In a later analysis, V and J genes were assigned by comparing TCR nucleotide sequences against IMGT/GENE-DB human TR gene sequences. The TCRdist pipeline was used in a later analysis to assign CDR3 sequences and most-parsimonious VDJ recombination scenarios. In a later analysis, each TCR beta chain was defined by its CDR3 amino acid sequence together with its V-gene family, and reads lacking a unique V-gene family were excluded. In a later analysis, 550 to 650 highly shared, low-generation-probability nucleotide sequences were removed to address suspected cross-contamination and a sequencing artifact. In a later analysis, a clonal expansion index was calculated for each public chain from normalized within-repertoire ranks of inferred template counts. A later analysis computed generation probabilities with a VDJ recombination model fitted to out-of-frame rearrangements, and checked the results against IGoR. Hypergeometric tests were used in a later analysis to score TCR-TCR, TCR-HLA and TCR-CMV co-occurrence, with a repertoire-size bias correction applied to the TCR pairs. A later analysis estimated false discovery rates by permuting HLA or CMV assignments 20 times. In a later analysis, co-occurring TCRs were grouped with DBSCAN, and TCRdist sequence similarity was added when clustering was performed within HLA-allele-positive subsets. Repertoires with fewer than 30,000 or more than 120,000 public chains, plus five repertoires with anomalous nucleotide sharing, were excluded from co-occurrence clustering. Not all clones reach the TCRdb copy of this immuneACCESS table, which keeps in-frame sequences only. Checked studies attribute under half of the gap to unresolved V genes and leave the rest unexplained. The DNA gave D and trimming, while V, J and clone size come from that table. The sample includes roughly 150,000 clones, with approximately 63% observed a single time. The ten largest account for under 2.5% of the sample.

From the cysteine up to the phenylalanine, the CDR3 has a length of 13 residues. Solely the CDR3 DNA is kept, with 39 bases framed from the first base. Trimming costs V 3 bases and J 0 bases, and their ends lie 6 bases apart. According to the germline V gene, CDR1 reads SGHRS and CDR2 reads YFSETQ. This sample was taken from a study of cytomegalovirus exposure and HLA in healthy donors (dated by TCRdb to 2016 to 2017). Broadly, across the study: An earlier analysis of approximately 590 of the donors reported 250 to 300 Gb of sequence data and 120 million or so unique TCR beta sequences from 150 million to 200 million T cells. Roughly 300 gigabases of sequencing data and tens of millions of unique TCR sequences were included in an early release covering roughly 600 HLA-typed donors. Of the roughly 390 genotyped donors, more than 75% were placed in the genetic ancestry cluster associated with self-reported Caucasian donors. The study aimed to test whether cataloging public T cell receptors could reveal signatures of past pathogen exposure. The study used immunosequencing to profile the T cell repertoires of approximately 690 subjects and linked those repertoires to cytomegalovirus serostatus. Along with the approximately 700-subject first cohort, a separate validation cohort of over a hundred different subjects was used. To predict cytomegalovirus infection status, the study combined high-throughput TCR immunosequencing, statistical association of individual TCRs with disease status, and machine learning. To study patterns of TCR occurrence, a later analysis re-analyzed previously published TCR beta repertoires from around 700 donors and added high-resolution HLA genotyping. Rather than using new phenotypic data, the later analysis identified candidate immune exposures from TCR beta sequences and from how often those sequences occurred across donors. An earlier analysis of 587 of the donors used high-throughput TCR beta sequencing to judge whether each TCR beta V gene segment behaved as functional or pseudogenic. Donor age, sex, ethnicity and CMV serostatus were collected together with the repertoire data. A later genetic analysis used genome-wide SNP genotypes for about 65% of the 666 donors, treating that subset as a discovery cohort. Every repertoire in the discovery cohort had been generated on one and the same sequencing platform. Both class I and class II loci were covered by HLA typing, at four-digit resolution. The number of donors typed differed by locus, with about 629-630 for A, B, C, DRB1 and DQB1, 522 for DQA1, about 610 for DPA1, and some 450 for DPB1. Roughly 5 DR-DQ haplotypes were treated as single units for association and clustering because of strong linkage in the cohort. Across some 400 genotyped donors of the cohort, an average of about 220,000 unique TCR beta nucleotide sequences per donor were sequenced, and around 19% of those sequences were non-productive.

On the study overall, not on this receptor specifically: The presence/absence analyses assumed that sequencing depth was roughly uniform across donors, and that assumption may not be true. A further reported finding was that TCR beta sequences accurately predicted the HLA-A and HLA-B alleles for most subjects in the first cohort. According to a later analysis, parvovirus B19, influenza, CMV and Epstein-Barr virus appeared linked to several top co-occurrence clusters. In a later analysis, TCR association rates were found to vary across HLA loci, with the most associated TCRs seen for DRB1 alleles and the fewest for HLA-C alleles. HLA typing was unavailable for some donors at each locus, so association tests used only the typed subset. Correlated functional status among segregating V segments might reflect linkage disequilibrium, but an unknown experimental factor could not be ruled out. The cohort was sequenced for TCR beta chains only, and without alpha or paired-chain data the features that could be detected were limited. A later analysis found that most CMV-associated TCR beta chains appeared HLA-restricted, with HLA associations seemingly driven largely by CMV exposure. The authors suggested that the approach could potentially be extended to other disease states and immunological phenotypes. Strong co-occurrence of HLA alleles, especially DR and DQ, made assigning TCR associations to individual alleles difficult. About 15 rarely observed V segments, including chromosome 9 orphons, were excluded from the earlier analysis of several hundred of the donors because counts were too low. A cluster of highly shared sequence variants was judged likely to represent a technical artifact of the sequencing pipeline. A later analysis found that HLA-associated TCR beta chains were more clonally expanded and had lower generation probabilities than equally common non-associated chains. Some IMGT-functional V segments, including TRBV6-2 and TRBV6-3, could not be told apart with the 87-base-pair reads, so those segments were excluded. In vitro tests confirmed that three of the cytomegalovirus-associated TCR beta chains recognize cytomegalovirus antigens. A later genetic analysis associated a missense DCLRE1C variant with V-gene and J-gene trimming of TCR beta chains, and an independent cohort replicated the association. At a false discovery rate of 0.05, a later analysis linked 15,000 to 20,000 TCR beta sequences to specific HLA alleles. A later genetic analysis reported fewer N-insertions in productive TCRs among donors in an Asian-associated ancestry cluster than the roughly 640-donor mean. In an earlier analysis of approximately 590 of the donors, most TCR beta V segments appeared in productive rearrangements about 87% or about 30% of the time, broadly matching IMGT annotations. A total of 150 to 200 TCR beta chains were listed by the study as associated with cytomegalovirus. While some public TCRs were present in many individuals, most TCR sequences turned up only very rarely across donors. For the cohort, immune exposure information was limited to CMV serostatus. In both the original and validation cohorts, the classifier was reported to diagnose cytomegalovirus status with high specificity and sensitivity.

The chain is assembled from TRBV5-1 and TRBJ1-1; the D gene is possibly TRBD1, with 6 bases matching. Specimen: PBMCs. The clonotype comes from a woman aged 60 to 75 in good health and CMV-seropositive. The CDR3 region: CASSWTVNTEAFF. At the DNA level, the sequence is TGCGCCAGCAGCTGGACAGTGAACACTGAAGCTTTCTTT.